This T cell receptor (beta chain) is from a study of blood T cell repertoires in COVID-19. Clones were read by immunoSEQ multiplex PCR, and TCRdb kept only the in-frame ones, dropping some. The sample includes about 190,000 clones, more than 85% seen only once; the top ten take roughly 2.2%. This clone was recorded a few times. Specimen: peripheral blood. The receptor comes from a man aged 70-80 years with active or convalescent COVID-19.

In DNA form, the CDR3 reads TGTGCCAGCAGCTTCCACGGGAACGAGCAGTACTTC. It encodes CASSFHGNEQYF. The genes are TRBV9 and TRBJ2-7, with D possibly matching TRBD2 (5 bases). Trimming pared 4 bases from V and 5 bases from J, leaving 10 bases between. The CDR3 covers 12 residues. Germline assignment: CDR1 SGDLS and CDR2 YYNGEE.